The 30 T cell receptor beta chains in this list originate from one sample, sequenced in a study of T cell responses to AZD1222 COVID-19 vaccine. Here immunoSEQ multiplex PCR was the method, and the copy in TCRdb shows in-frame clones only, minus some. This table has roughly 120,000 clones, around 90% appearing once. The starting material was peripheral blood, obtained 28 days after the second AZD1222 dose. The receptors stem from an adult who received the AZD1222 COVID-19 vaccine.

The chain uses TRBV4-2 and TRBJ1-2, with D possibly being TRBD1 (5 bases). CDR1 and CDR2 (germline): LGHNA, YNFKEQ. The CDR3 extends over 16 amino acids. V was clipped by 0 bases and J by 5 bases, with 16 bases between them. The CDR3 region has the DNA TGTGCCAGCAGCCAAGATAGCAGGTTGAGGGGTTATGGCTACACCTTC. It codes for CASSQDSRLRGYGYTF.

The chain uses TRBV11-3 and TRBJ1-5; unclear D gene. CDR1 and CDR2 from the germline V gene are SGHNT and YENEEA. Trimming took off 0 bases at V and 4 bases at J, with 10 bases between the two ends. This CDR3 is built from 15 residues. CDR3 amino acids: CASSLELGANQPQHF. The CDR3 DNA follows: TGTGCCAGCAGCTTAGAGTTAGGCGCGAATCAGCCCCAGCATTTT.

The CDR3 is CASTFALAGGTGTQYF. The CDR3 nucleotides are TGTGCCAGCACCTTCGCACTAGCGGGGGGGACTGGGACGCAGTATTTT. This chain joins TRBV7-2 and TRBJ2-3; 13 bases line up with TRBD2. The CDR3 is 16 residues long. The junction had 13 bases not matched to a gene; V was cut back by 7 bases and J by 9 bases. Germline V gives CDR1 SGHTA, CDR2 FQGNSA.

This clone was seen once. V gene TRBV2 combines with J gene TRBJ2-3, with 8 bases fitting TRBD1. Germline V gene sequence: CDR1 SNHLY, CDR2 FYNNEI. This CDR3 has 15 residues. V shed 6 bases and J 1 base; nucleotides not matched to a gene: 6. The CDR3 DNA reads TGTGCCAGCAGCTTGGACAGGGTCGGCACAGATACGCAGTATTTT. As protein: CASSLDRVGTDTQYF.

The chain carries TRBV6-5 and TRBJ1-2, with a tentative D call TRBD1 (6 bases). Trimming took 6 bases from V and 6 from J, leaving 17 bases between them. This CDR3 comprises 14 residues. Germline values: CDR1 MNHEY, CDR2 SVGAGI. The CDR3 region is CASSKSGQMNGYTF. CDR3 in DNA: TGTGCCAGCAGCAAATCGGGACAAATGAATGGCTACACCTTC.

The CDR3 coding sequence is TGTGCCAGCAGCTTAGTGGCAGGGCCTCAACCCTCCTATGGCTACACCTTC. Residues: CASSLVAGPQPSYGYTF. The gene calls are TRBV7-2 and TRBJ1-2, with D possibly being TRBD1 (5 bases). Germline-derived CDR1 and CDR2 are SGHTA and FQGNSA. The length of the CDR3 is 17 residues. Deletions cut 1 base from V and 4 bases from J, with 19 bases between.

The chain combines TRBV29-1 with TRBJ1-4, with D hard to call. Germline loops: CDR1 SQVTM, CDR2 ANQGSEA. The V end was cut by 4 bases, the J end by 5 bases, with 8 bases between. This CDR3 comprises 12 residues. CDR3 region: CSVGGINEKLFF. Here the CDR3 DNA reads TGCAGCGTTGGTGGGATCAATGAAAAACTGTTTTTT. Filled out from reference TRBV29-1 and TRBJ1-4, the complete variable domain reads SAVISQKPSRDICQRGTSLTIQCQVDSQVTMMFWYRQQPGQSLTLIATANQGSEATYESGFVIDKFPISRPNLTFSTLTVSNMSPEDSSIYLCSVGGINEKLFFGSGTQLSVL.

The rearrangement joins TRBV3-1 (or the pseudogene TRBV3-2) to TRBJ1-5; 8 nucleotides line up with TRBD1. The CDR3 sequence is 14 residues long. V gave up 4 bases and J gave up 7 bases; unmatched junction bases: 6. The germline V gene encodes CDR1 LGHDT and CDR2 YNNKEL (reference sequence). The CDR3 sequence: CASSPRQGKQPQHF. CDR3 in DNA: TGTGCCAGCAGCCCTCGACAGGGGAAGCAGCCCCAGCATTTT.

This chain uses TRBV5-5 with TRBJ2-1; D unclear. Trimming took 2 bases from V and 6 from J, leaving 9 bases between them. The CDR3 has 13 amino acids. Germline lookup yields CDR1 SGHKS and CDR2 YYEKEE (reference sequence). CDR3 bases: TGTGCCAGCAGCTTCTACAGTCCCAATGAGCAGTTCTTC. Residues: CASSFYSPNEQFF.

The V and J genes are TRBV9 and TRBJ2-3; D not certain. Germline values: CDR1 SGDLS, CDR2 YYNGEE. With 4 bases removed from V and 2 bases from J, the gap between germline ends came to 8 bases. This CDR3 is built from 13 residues. CDR3 DNA sequence: TGTGCCAGCAGCCTGCCCTCCACAGATACGCAGTATTTT. It codes for CASSLPSTDTQYF.

The V call is TRBV6-2 or TRBV6-3, the J call TRBJ2-5; D may be TRBD1 or TRBD2 (5 bases each). Deletions cut 4 bases from V and 4 bases from J, with 7 bases between. CDR3 size: 12 residues. Germline CDR1 and CDR2: MNHEY and SVGEGT. Here the CDR3 DNA reads TGTGCCAGCAGTTCGAGGGGAGAGACCCAGTACTTC. The encoded protein is CASSSRGETQYF.

The chain is built from TRBV24-1 and TRBJ1-5, with D possibly matching TRBD1 (5 bases). Trimming stripped 6 bases from V and 5 bases from J, with 10 bases between. Per the germline V gene, CDR1 is KGHDR and CDR2 is SFDVKD. The CDR3 runs to 13 residues. CDR3 sequence reads: CATSSGGYQPQHF. The CDR3 DNA is TGTGCCACCAGTAGTGGGGGGTATCAGCCCCAGCATTTT.

The rearrangement uses TRBV7-2 and TRBJ1-2; D may be TRBD1 (6 bases). From germline, CDR1 is SGHTA and CDR2 FQGNSA. The CDR3 consists of 15 residues. The V end was cut by 1 base, the J end by 0 bases, with 9 bases between. CDR3 sequence: CASSLGGASNYGYTF. CDR3 nucleotide sequence: TGTGCCAGCAGCTTAGGGGGGGCTTCTAACTATGGCTACACCTTC. Combining the CDR3 with reference TRBV7-2 and TRBJ1-2 gives the whole variable domain GAGVSQSPSNKVTEKGKDVELRCDPISGHTALYWYRQSLGQGLEFLIYFQGNSAPDKSGLPSDRFSAERTGGSVSTLTIQRTQQEDSAVYLCASSLGGASNYGYTFGSGTRLTVV.

This chain uses TRBV6-5 with TRBJ1-1; possibly TRBD1 for D (5 bases). The CDR3 spans 12 residues. V lost 6 bases and J lost 3, with 8 bases in between. CDR1 is MNHEY and CDR2 is SVGAGI in the germline V gene. The CDR3 reads CASSRGDTEAFF. The CDR3 coding sequence is TGTGCCAGCAGCCGAGGGGACACTGAAGCTTTCTTT.

The sample holds one count of this clone. The chain uses TRBV11-3 and TRBJ2-1; TRBD1 agrees at 8 bases. The CDR3 totals 18 residues. Germline trimming cut 4 bases from V and 8 bases from J; bases unmatched to any gene: 19. The germline gives CDR1 SGHNT, CDR2 YENEEA. The CDR3 DNA is TGTGCCAGCAGCTCAGGCCGGGACAGGAGGGGACAATTTGATGAGCAGTTCTTC. Translated: CASSSGRDRRGQFDEQFF.

The chain employs TRBV13 and TRBJ2-6; D not resolved. CDR3 length: 20 residues. Germline assignment: CDR1 PRHDT and CDR2 FYEKMQ (reference sequence). V was pared by 5 bases and J by 0 bases, with 23 bases between. The CDR3 region has the DNA TGTGCCAGCAGCCCTCTTGGAAGGGCACTCTTGGACTCTGGGGCCAACGTCCTGACTTTC. It is translated as CASSPLGRALLDSGANVLTF. Filled out from reference TRBV13 and TRBJ2-6, the complete variable domain reads AAGVIQSPRHLIKEKRETATLKCYPIPRHDTVYWYQQGPGQDPQFLISFYEKMQSDKGSIPDRFSAQQFSDYHSELNMSSLELGDSALYFCASSPLGRALLDSGANVLTFGAGSRLTVL.

This clone occurred once. The chain uses TRBV25-1 and TRBJ1-2; TRBD1 matches at 7 bases. Germline CDR1 and CDR2: MGHDK and SYGVNS. The length of the CDR3 is 15 residues. The ends lost 2 bases at V and 4 bases at J; junction bases unmatched: 7. As DNA, the CDR3 is TGTGCCAGCAGTGAAAGGGACAGCTACTTCTATGGCTACACCTTC. Encoded protein: CASSERDSYFYGYTF.

V gene TRBV7-3 combines with J gene TRBJ1-1; D might be TRBD1 (5 bases). The V end was cut by 2 bases, the J end by 1 base, with 8 bases between. Germline V lookup: CDR1 SGHTA, CDR2 FQGTGA. The CDR3 runs 14 residues. DNA of the CDR3: TGTGCCAGCAGCTTAGGGGGGACGAACACTGAAGCTTTCTTT. Translating gives CASSLGGTNTEAFF.

This chain links TRBV9 with TRBJ1-6; D gene unclear. Trimming pared 0 bases from V and 5 bases from J, leaving 6 bases between. The length of the CDR3 is 14 residues. CDR1 is SGDLS and CDR2 is YYNGEE in the germline V gene. The DNA of the CDR3 is TGTGCCAGCAGCGTAGATTATGATAATTCACCCCTCCACTTT. Its protein is CASSVDYDNSPLHF.

This clone was detected only a few times. The chain carries TRBV27 and TRBJ2-5; perhaps D is TRBD1 or TRBD2 (6 bases each). The CDR3 length is 15 residues. Germline values: CDR1 MNHEY, CDR2 SMNVEV (reference sequence). Trimming removed 5 bases from V and 5 bases from J, with 18 bases in between. This CDR3 reads CASSREGGGWETQYF. Written as DNA, the CDR3 is TGTGCCAGCAGTCGAGAGGGGGGCGGATGGGAGACCCAGTACTTC.

The rearrangement links TRBV5-1 to TRBJ2-3, with 7 nucleotides matching TRBD1. The germline gives CDR1 SGHRS, CDR2 YFSETQ. V dropped 6 bases and J dropped 2; count of bases not matched to a gene: 9. The CDR3 is 15 amino acids. For the CDR3, the DNA is TGCGCCAGCATCCGGGACAGCTCATCCACAGATACGCAGTATTTT. Its protein product is CASIRDSSSTDTQYF. Supplemented by reference TRBV5-1 and TRBJ2-3, the full variable domain reads KAGVTQTPRYLIKTRGQQVTLSCSPISGHRSVSWYQQTPGQGLQFLFEYFSETQRNKGNFPGRFSGRQFSNSRSEMNVSTLELGDSALYLCASIRDSSSTDTQYFGPGTRLTVL.

This chain joins TRBV18 and TRBJ1-2; D is unresolved. Trimming left V 5 bases short and J 2 bases short, with 12 bases between. The CDR3 sequence is 14 residues long. Germline V gene sequence: CDR1 KGHSH, CDR2 LQKENI. CDR3 in amino acids: CASSGKDLNYGYTF. In DNA form, the CDR3 reads TGTGCCAGCTCAGGCAAGGACCTCAACTATGGCTACACCTTC.

The chain joins TRBV15 to TRBJ2-3; maybe TRBD2 (6 bases). V was shortened by 5 bases and J by 4 bases, with 16 bases between the two germline ends. CDR3 length equals 15 residues. The V gene's germline CDR1 is LNHNV and CDR2 YYDKDF (reference sequence). The CDR3 bases are TGTGCCACCAGCGAACCGGGCGGGGTGCCAGATACGCAGTATTTT. Its translation is CATSEPGGVPDTQYF.

This clone was recorded only once. The V and J genes are TRBV7-6 and TRBJ2-5; weak D call: TRBD1 (6 bases). The CDR3 is 15 residues long. In germline, CDR1 is SGHVS, CDR2 FNYEAQ. Between the trimmed V and J ends, which lost 0 bases and 1 base, there was a span of 9 bases. DNA for the CDR3: TGTGCCAGCAGCTTAGCCAGGGGTCCCCAAGAGACCCAGTACTTC. Protein product: CASSLARGPQETQYF.

The chain has TRBV27 and TRBJ2-3; TRBD1 is a possible D gene (5 bases). Trimming shortened V by 2 bases and J by 5 bases, and 11 bases separated the two germline ends. Germline CDR1 and CDR2: MNHEY and SMNVEV (reference sequence). The CDR3 spans 14 residues. For the CDR3, the DNA is TGTGCCAGCAGTTTACAGGGATGGGGAGATACGCAGTATTTT. Translation: CASSLQGWGDTQYF.

The rearrangement uses TRBV18 and TRBJ1-5; D possibly corresponds to TRBD1 (6 bases). From germline, CDR1 is KGHSH and CDR2 LQKENI. There are 14 residues in the CDR3. Trimming removed 1 base at V and 8 bases at J, with 12 bases between. The CDR3 region is CASSPHRDWEPQHF. CDR3 DNA: TGTGCCAGCTCACCACACAGGGACTGGGAGCCCCAGCATTTT.

This chain connects TRBV20-1 to TRBJ1-2; D is ambiguous. The CDR3 spans 11 residues. The germline V gene has CDR1 DFQATT and CDR2 SNEGSKA (reference sequence). V dropped 5 bases and J dropped 4 bases, with 8 bases sitting between them. The CDR3 nucleotides are TGCAGTGCTCATATGGGCTATGGCTACACCTTC. It codes for CSAHMGYGYTF.

This clone was counted many times. This rearrangement joins TRBV7-9 to TRBJ1-2; D uncertain. The V gene lost 2 bases and the J gene lost 4 bases, with 8 bases spanning the gap. Germline assignment: CDR1 SEHNR and CDR2 FQNEAQ (reference sequence). The CDR3 totals 13 residues. CDR3 sequence reads: CASSLPNSYGYTF. The CDR3 bases are TGTGCCAGCAGCTTACCGAACAGCTATGGCTACACCTTC.

The chain joins TRBV9 to TRBJ2-3; 9 bases match TRBD2. CDR1 is SGDLS, CDR2 YYNGEE, per germline. With 4 bases clipped from V and 1 base from J, the junction kept 10 bases outside the gene matches. The CDR3 is made up of 17 amino acids. The CDR3 DNA sequence: TGTGCCAGCAGCTTGGGACTAGCCAGCCTGGGCACAGATACGCAGTATTTT. It translates to CASSLGLASLGTDTQYF.

In DNA, the CDR3 is TGTGCCAGCAGCAAGGCCGGTAGACCCTCCTACAATGAGCAGTTCTTC. Translation gives CASSKAGRPSYNEQFF. V usage is TRBV21-1 and J usage is TRBJ2-1. TRBV21-1 is a pseudogene. The length of the CDR3 is 16 residues.